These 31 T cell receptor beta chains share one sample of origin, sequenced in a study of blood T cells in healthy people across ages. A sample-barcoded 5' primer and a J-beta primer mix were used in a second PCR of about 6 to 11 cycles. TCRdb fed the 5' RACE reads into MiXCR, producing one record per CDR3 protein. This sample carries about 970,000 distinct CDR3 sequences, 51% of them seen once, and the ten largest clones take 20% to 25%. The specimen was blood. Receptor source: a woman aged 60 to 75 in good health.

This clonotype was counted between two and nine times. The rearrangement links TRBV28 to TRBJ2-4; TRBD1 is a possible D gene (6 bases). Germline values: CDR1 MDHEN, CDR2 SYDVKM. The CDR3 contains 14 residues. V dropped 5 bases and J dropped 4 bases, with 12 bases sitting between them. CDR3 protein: CASSKQGSKNIQYF. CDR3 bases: TGTGCCAGCAGTAAGCAGGGGTCAAAAAACATTCAGTACTTC.

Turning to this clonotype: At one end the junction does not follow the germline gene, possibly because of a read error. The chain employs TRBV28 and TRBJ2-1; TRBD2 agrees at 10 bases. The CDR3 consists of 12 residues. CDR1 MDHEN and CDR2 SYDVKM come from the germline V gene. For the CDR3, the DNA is TGCGTCAGCAGACTAGCGGGCAATGAGCAGTTCTTC. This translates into CVSRLAGNEQFF.

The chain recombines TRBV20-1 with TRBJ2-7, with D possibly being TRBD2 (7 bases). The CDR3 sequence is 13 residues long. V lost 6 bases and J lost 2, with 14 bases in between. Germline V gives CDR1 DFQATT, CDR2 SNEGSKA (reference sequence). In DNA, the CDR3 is TGCAGTGCCACAGGGAGGGTTACCTACGAGCAGTACTTC. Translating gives CSATGRVTYEQYF.

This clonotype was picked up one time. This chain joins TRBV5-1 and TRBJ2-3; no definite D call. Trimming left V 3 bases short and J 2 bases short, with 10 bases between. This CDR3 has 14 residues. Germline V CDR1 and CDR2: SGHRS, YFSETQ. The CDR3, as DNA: TGCGCCAGCAGCTCCGAGTCGCCCACAGATACGCAGTATTTT. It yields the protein CASSSESPTDTQYF.

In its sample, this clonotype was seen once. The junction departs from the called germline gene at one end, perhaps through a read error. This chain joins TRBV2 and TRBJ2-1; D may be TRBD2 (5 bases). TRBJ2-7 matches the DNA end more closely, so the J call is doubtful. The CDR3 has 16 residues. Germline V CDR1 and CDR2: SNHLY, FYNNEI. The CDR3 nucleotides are TGCGCCAGCAGTGGTCAGTCTAGCCCCTCCTACAATGAGCAGTACTTC. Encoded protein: CASSGQSSPSYNEQYF.

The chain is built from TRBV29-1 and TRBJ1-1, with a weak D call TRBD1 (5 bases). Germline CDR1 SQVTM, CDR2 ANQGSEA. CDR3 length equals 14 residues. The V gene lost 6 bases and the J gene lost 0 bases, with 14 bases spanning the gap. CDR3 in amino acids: CSVTRQFMNTEAFF. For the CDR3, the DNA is TGCAGCGTGACTCGACAGTTCATGAACACTGAAGCTTTCTTT. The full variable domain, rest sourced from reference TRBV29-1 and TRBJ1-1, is SAVISQKPSRDICQRGTSLTIQCQVDSQVTMMFWYRQQPGQSLTLIATANQGSEATYESGFVIDKFPISRPNLTFSTLTVSNMSPEDSSIYLCSVTRQFMNTEAFFGQGTRLTVV.

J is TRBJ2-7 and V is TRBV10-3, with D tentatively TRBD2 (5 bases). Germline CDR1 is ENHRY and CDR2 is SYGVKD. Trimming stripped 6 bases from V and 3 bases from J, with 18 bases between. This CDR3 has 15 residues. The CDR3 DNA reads TGTGCCATCAGGGAGGTACCTAATCCTTTCTACGAGCAGTACTTC. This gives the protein CAIREVPNPFYEQYF.

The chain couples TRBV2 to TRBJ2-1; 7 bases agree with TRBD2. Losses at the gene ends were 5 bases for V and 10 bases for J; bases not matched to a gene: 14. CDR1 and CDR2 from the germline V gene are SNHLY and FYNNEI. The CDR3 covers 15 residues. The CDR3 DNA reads TGTGCCAGCAGTCCCCACCCGGCGGGAGTCTACGAGCAGTTCTTC. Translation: CASSPHPAGVYEQFF. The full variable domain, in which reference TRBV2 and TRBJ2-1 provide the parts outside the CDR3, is EPEVTQTPSHQVTQMGQEVILRCVPISNHLYFYWYRQILGQKVEFLVSFYNNEISEKSEIFDDQFSVERPDGSNFTLKIRSTKLEDSAMYFCASSPHPAGVYEQFFGPGTRLTVL.

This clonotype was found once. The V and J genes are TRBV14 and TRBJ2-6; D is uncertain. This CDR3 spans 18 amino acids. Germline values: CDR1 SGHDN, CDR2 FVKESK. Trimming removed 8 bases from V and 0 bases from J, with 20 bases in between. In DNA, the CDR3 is TGTGCCAGCGCGTTAACTGGGGAACCTTCCTCTGGGGCCAACGTCCTGACTTTC. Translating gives CASALTGEPSSGANVLTF. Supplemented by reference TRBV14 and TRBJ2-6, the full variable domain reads EAGVTQFPSHSVIEKGQTVTLRCDPISGHDNLYWYRRVMGKEIKFLLHFVKESKQDESGMPNNRFLAERTGGTYSTLKVQPAELEDSGVYFCASALTGEPSSGANVLTFGAGSRLTVL.

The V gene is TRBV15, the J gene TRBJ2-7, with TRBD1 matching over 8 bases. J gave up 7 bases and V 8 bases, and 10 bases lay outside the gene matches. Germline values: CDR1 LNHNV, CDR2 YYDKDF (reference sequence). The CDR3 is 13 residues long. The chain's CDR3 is CATGTGTLYEQYF. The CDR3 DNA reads TGTGCCACCGGGACAGGAACACTCTATGAGCAGTACTTC. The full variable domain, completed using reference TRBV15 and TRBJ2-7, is DAMVIQNPRYQVTQFGKPVTLSCSQTLNHNVMYWYQQKSSQAPKLLFHYYDKDFNNEADTPDNFQSRRPNTSFCFLDIRSPGLGDTAMYLCATGTGTLYEQYFGPGTRLTVT.

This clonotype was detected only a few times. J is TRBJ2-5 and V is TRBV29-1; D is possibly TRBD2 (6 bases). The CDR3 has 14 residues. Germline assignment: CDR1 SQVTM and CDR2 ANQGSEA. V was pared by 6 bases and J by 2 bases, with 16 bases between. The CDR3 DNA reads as TGCAGCGTGGGGTCGGGGAGGATTCAAGAGACCCAGTACTTC. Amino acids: CSVGSGRIQETQYF.

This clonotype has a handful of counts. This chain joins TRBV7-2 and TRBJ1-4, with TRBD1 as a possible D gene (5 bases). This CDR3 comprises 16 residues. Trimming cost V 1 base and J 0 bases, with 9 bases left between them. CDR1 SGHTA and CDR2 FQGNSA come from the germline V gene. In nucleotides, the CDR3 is TGTGCCAGCAGCTTAGGTCCGGGGGCAACTAATGAAAAACTGTTTTTT. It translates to CASSLGPGATNEKLFF. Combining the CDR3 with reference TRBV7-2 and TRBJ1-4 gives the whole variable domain GAGVSQSPSNKVTEKGKDVELRCDPISGHTALYWYRQSLGQGLEFLIYFQGNSAPDKSGLPSDRFSAERTGGSVSTLTIQRTQQEDSAVYLCASSLGPGATNEKLFFGSGTQLSVL.

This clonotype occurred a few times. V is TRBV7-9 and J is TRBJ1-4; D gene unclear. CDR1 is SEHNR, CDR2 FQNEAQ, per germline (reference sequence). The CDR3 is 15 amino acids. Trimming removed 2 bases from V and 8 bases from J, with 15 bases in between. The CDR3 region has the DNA TGTGCCAGCAGCTTAAAGCCTTTTCTACAAGAAAAACTGTTTTTT. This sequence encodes CASSLKPFLQEKLFF.

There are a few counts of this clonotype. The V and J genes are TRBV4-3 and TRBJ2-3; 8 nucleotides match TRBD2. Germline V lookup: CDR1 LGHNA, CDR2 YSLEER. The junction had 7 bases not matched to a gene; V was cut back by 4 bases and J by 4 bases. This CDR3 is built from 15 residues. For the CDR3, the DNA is TGCGCCAGCAGCCTTCTAGCGGGTACCCCAGATACGCAGTATTTT. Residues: CASSLLAGTPDTQYF.

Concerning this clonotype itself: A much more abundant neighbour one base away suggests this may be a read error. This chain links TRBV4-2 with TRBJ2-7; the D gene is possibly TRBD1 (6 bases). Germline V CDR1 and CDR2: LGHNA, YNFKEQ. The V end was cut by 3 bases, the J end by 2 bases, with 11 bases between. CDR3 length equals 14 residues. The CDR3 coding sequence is TGTGCCAGCAGCCACCGGGACAAAGCCTACGAGCAGTACTTC. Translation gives CASSHRDKAYEQYF.

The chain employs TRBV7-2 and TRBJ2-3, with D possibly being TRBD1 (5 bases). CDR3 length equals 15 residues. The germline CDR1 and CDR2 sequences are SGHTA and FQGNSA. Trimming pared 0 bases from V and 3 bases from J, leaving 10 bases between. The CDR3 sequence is CASSLAGRRTDTQYF. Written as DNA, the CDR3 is TGTGCCAGCAGCTTAGCGGGGCGTCGGACAGATACGCAGTATTTT.

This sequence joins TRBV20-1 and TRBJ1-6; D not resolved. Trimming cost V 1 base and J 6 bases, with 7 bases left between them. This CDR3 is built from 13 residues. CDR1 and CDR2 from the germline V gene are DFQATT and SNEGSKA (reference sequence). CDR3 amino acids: CSARGVGNSPLHF. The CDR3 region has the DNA TGCAGTGCTAGAGGGGTCGGTAATTCACCCCTCCACTTT.

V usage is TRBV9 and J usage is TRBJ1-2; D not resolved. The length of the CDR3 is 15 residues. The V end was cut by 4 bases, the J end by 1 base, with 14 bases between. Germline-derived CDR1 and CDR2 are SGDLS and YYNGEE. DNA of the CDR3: TGTGCCAGCAGCCCCCGCGTGTCGGGTAACTATGGCTACACCTTC. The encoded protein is CASSPRVSGNYGYTF.

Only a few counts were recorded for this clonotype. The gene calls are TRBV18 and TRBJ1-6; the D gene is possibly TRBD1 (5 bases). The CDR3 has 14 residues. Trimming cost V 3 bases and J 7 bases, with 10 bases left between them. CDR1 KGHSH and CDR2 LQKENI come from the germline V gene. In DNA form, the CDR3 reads TGTGCCAGCTCACCTTGGGACCACAATTCACCCCTCCACTTT. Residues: CASSPWDHNSPLHF.

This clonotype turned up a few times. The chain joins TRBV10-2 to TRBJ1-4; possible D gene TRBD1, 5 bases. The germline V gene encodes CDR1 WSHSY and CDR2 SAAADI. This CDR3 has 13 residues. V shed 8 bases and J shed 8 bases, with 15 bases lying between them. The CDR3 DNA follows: TGCGCCAGCCGGGAACAGGTGGGGGAAAAACTGTTTTTT. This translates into CASREQVGEKLFF.

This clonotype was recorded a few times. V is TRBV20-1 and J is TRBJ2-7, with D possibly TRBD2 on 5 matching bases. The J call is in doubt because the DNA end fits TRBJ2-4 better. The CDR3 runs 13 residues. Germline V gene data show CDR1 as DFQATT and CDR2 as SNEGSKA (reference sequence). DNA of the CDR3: TGCAGTGCTAGAGAGCCAGCGGTGAACATTCAGTACTTC. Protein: CSAREPAVNIQYF.

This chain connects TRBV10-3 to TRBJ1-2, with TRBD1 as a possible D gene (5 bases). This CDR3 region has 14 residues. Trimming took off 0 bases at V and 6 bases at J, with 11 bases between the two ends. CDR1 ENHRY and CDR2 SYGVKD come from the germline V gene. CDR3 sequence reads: CAISESTARDGYTF. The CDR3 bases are TGTGCCATCAGTGAGTCGACTGCCAGGGATGGCTACACCTTC.

DNA for the CDR3: TGTGCCAGCGGGTTAGCGGGAGAGAGGAATGAGCAGTTCTTC. As protein: CASGLAGERNEQFF. This rearrangement joins TRBV28 to TRBJ2-1; 9 bases are a match to TRBD2. Trimming at V came to 8 bases and at J to 7 bases, leaving 9 bases not matched to a gene. Germline V CDR1 and CDR2: MDHEN, SYDVKM. This CDR3 has 14 residues. Full variable domain (rest looked up from reference TRBV28 and TRBJ2-1): DVKVTQSSRYLVKRTGEKVFLECVQDMDHENMFWYRQDPGLGLRLIYFSYDVKMKEKGDIPEGYSVSREKKERFSLILESASTNQTSMYLCASGLAGERNEQFFGPGTRLTVL.

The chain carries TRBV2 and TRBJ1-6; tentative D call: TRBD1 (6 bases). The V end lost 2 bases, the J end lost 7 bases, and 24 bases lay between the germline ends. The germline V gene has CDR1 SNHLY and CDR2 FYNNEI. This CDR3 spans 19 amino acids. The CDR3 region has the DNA TGTGCCAGCAGTGAATCTATATTCGAATGGGGGGCAGGCAATTCACCCCTCCACTTT. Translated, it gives CASSESIFEWGAGNSPLHF.

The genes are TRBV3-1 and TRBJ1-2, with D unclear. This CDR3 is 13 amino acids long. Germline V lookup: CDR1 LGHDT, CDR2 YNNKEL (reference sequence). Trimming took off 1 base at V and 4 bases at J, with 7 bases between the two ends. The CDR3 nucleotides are TGTGCCAGCAGCCAAGGATCTCTCTATGGCTACACCTTC. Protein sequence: CASSQGSLYGYTF.

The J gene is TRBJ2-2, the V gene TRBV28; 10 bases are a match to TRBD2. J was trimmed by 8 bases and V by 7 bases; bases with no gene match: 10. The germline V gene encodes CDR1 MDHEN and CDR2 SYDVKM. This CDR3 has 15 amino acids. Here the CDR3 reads CASTLLAGASGELFF. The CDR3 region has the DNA TGTGCCAGCACACTCCTAGCGGGGGCGAGTGGGGAGCTGTTTTTT.

CDR3 sequence: CASNLQYRVHEQFF. The CDR3 DNA sequence: TGTGCCAGCAACTTACAATACAGGGTCCATGAGCAGTTCTTC. J is TRBJ2-1 and V is TRBV12-3 or TRBV12-4, with a possible D match to TRBD1 (6 bases). The CDR3 consists of 14 residues. Trimming removed 7 bases from V and 8 bases from J, with 18 bases in between.

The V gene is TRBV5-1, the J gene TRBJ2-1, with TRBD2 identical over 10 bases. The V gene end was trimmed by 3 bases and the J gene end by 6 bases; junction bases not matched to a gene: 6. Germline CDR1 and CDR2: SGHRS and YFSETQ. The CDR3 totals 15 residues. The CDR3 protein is CASSSPLAGTNEQFF. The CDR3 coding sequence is TGCGCCAGCAGCTCGCCACTAGCGGGGACCAATGAGCAGTTCTTC. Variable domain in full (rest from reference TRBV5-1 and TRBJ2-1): KAGVTQTPRYLIKTRGQQVTLSCSPISGHRSVSWYQQTPGQGLQFLFEYFSETQRNKGNFPGRFSGRQFSNSRSEMNVSTLELGDSALYLCASSSPLAGTNEQFFGPGTRLTVL.

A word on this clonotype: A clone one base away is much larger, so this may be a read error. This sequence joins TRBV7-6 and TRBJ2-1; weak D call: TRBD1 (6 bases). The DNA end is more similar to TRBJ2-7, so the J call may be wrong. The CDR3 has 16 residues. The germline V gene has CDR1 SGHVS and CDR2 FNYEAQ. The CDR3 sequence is CASRGNRVAWDNEQYF. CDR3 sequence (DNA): TGTGCCAGCAGGGGGAATAGAGTAGCGTGGGACAATGAGCAGTACTTC.

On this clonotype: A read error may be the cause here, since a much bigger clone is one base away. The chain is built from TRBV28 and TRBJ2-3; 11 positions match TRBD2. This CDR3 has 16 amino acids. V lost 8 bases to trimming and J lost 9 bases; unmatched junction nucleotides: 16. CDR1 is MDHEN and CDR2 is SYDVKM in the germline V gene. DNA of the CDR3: TGTGCCAGCCAGATTAGCGGGAGGGCCGATGGAGAGACGCAGTATTTT. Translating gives CASQISGRADGETQYF.

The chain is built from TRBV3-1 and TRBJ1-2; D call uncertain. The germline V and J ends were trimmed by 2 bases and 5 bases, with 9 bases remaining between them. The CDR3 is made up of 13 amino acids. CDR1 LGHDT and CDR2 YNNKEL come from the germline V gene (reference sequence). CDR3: CASSQPRGYGYTF. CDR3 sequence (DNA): TGTGCCAGCAGCCAACCCCGGGGTTATGGCTACACCTTC.